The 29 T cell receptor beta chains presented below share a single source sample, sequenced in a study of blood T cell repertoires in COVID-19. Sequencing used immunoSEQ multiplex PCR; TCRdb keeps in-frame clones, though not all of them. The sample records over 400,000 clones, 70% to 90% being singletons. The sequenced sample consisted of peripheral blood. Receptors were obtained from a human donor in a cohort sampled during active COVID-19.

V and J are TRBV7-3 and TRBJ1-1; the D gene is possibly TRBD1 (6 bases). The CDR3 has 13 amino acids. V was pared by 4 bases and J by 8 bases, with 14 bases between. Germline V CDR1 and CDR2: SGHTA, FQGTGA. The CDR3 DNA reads TGTGCCAGCAGCTGGATACAGGGAACCGAAGCTTTCTTT. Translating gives CASSWIQGTEAFF.

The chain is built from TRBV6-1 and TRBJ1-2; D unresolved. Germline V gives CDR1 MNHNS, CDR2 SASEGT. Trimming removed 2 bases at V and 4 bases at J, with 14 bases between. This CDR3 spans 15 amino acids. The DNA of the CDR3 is TGTGCCAGCAGTGAACCCCGGGGAGGGATCTATGGCTACACCTTC. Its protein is CASSEPRGGIYGYTF.

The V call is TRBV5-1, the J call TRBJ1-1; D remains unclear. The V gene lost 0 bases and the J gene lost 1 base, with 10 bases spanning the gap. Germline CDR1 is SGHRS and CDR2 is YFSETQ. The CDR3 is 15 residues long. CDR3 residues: CASSLEVQPNTEAFF. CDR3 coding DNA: TGCGCCAGCAGCTTGGAGGTACAGCCGAACACTGAAGCTTTCTTT.

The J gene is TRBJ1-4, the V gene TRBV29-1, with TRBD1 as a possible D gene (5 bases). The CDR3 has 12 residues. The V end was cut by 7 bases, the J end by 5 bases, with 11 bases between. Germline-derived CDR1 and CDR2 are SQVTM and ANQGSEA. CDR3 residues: CSADPGNEKLFF. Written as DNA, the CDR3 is TGCAGCGCTGACCCAGGGAATGAAAAACTGTTTTTT.

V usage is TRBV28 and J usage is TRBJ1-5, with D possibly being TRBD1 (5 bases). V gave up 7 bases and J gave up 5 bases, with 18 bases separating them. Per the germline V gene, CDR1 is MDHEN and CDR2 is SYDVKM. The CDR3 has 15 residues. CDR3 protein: CASTPPWGAHQPQHF. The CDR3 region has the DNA TGTGCCAGCACGCCGCCCTGGGGCGCACATCAGCCCCAGCATTTT.

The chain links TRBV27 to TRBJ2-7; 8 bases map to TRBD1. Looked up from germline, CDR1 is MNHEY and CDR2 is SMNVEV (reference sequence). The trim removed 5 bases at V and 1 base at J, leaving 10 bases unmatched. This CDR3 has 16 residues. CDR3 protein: CASSPIQGVGSYEQYF. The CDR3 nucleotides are TGTGCCAGCAGTCCGATACAGGGGGTCGGGTCCTACGAGCAGTACTTC.

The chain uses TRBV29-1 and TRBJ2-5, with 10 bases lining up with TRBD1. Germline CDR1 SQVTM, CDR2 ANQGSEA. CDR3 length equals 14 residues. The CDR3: CSGGDRGTQETQYF. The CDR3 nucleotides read TGCAGTGGGGGGGACAGGGGAACCCAAGAGACCCAGTACTTC.

CDR3 DNA: TGTGCCAGCTCACCTCAACTAACAGGGGGTTCTTCTGAAGCTTTCTTT. Protein: CASSPQLTGGSSEAFF. The chain couples TRBV18 to TRBJ1-1, with 8 positions matching TRBD1. Germline trimming cut 3 bases from V and 6 bases from J; bases unmatched to any gene: 12. Germline V CDR1 and CDR2: KGHSH, LQKENI. The CDR3 covers 16 residues.

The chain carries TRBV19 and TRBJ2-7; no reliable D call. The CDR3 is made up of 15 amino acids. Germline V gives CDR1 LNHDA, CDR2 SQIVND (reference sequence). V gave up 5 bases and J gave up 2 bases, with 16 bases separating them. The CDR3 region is CASSPQDAQTYEQYF. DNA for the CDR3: TGTGCCAGTAGTCCCCAGGATGCCCAAACCTACGAGCAGTACTTC.

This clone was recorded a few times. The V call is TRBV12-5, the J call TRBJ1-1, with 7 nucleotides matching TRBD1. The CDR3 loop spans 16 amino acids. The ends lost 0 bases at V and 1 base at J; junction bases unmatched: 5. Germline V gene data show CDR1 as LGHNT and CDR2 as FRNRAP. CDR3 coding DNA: TGTGCTAGTGGTTTGGTAAAGGGGGCCTCGAACACTGAAGCTTTCTTT. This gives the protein CASGLVKGASNTEAFF.

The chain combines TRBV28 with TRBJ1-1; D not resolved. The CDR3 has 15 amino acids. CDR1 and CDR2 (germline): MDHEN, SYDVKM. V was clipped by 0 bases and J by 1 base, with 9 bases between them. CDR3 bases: TGTGCCAGCAGTTTATGGGGTGGGCAGAACACTGAAGCTTTCTTT. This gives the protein CASSLWGGQNTEAFF.

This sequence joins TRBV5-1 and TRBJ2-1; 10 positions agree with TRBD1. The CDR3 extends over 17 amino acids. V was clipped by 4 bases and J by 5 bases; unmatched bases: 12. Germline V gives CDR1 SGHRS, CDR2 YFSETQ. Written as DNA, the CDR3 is TGCGCCAGCAGCAGAACCTTCGGACAGGGGGGAGACAATGAGCAGTTCTTC. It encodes CASSRTFGQGGDNEQFF.

In DNA, the CDR3 is TGTGCCAGCAGCCGGGATAGCGGTGAAAAACTGTTTTTT. It encodes CASSRDSGEKLFF. The J gene is TRBJ1-4, the V gene TRBV14, with no clear D. The V gene's germline CDR1 is SGHDN and CDR2 FVKESK. This CDR3 has 13 amino acids. The V gene lost 4 bases and the J gene lost 7 bases, with 10 bases spanning the gap. The variable domain in full, completed from reference TRBV14 and TRBJ1-4, reads EAGVTQFPSHSVIEKGQTVTLRCDPISGHDNLYWYRRVMGKEIKFLLHFVKESKQDESGMPNNRFLAERTGGTYSTLKVQPAELEDSGVYFCASSRDSGEKLFFGSGTQLSVL.

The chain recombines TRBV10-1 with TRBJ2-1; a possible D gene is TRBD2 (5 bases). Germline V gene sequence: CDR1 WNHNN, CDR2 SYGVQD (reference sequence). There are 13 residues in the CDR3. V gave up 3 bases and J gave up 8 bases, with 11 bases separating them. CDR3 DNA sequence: TGCGCCAGCAGTGACGGGGTGGACGATGAGCAGTTCTTC. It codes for CASSDGVDDEQFF.

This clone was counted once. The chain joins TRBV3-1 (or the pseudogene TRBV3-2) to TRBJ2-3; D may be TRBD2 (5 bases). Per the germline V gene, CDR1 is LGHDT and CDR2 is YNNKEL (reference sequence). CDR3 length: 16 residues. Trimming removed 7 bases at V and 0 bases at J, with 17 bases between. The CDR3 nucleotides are TGTGCCAGCACCATTGGTCTAGCAGCTAGCACAGATACGCAGTATTTT. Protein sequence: CASTIGLAASTDTQYF.

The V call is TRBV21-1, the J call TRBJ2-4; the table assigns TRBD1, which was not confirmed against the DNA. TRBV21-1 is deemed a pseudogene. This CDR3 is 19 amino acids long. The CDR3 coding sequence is TGTGCCAGCAGCCTAAGACGACAGGAAGACCTTAAATCTAAAAACATTCAGTACTTC. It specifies CASSLRRQEDLKSKNIQYF.

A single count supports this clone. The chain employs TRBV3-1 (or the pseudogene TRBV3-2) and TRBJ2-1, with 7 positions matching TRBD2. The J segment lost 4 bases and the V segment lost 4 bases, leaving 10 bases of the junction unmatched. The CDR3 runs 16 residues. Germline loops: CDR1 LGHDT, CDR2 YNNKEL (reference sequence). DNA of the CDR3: TGTGCCAGCAGCCCAACCGGGACTAAACGGTACAATGAGCAGTTCTTC. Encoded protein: CASSPTGTKRYNEQFF.

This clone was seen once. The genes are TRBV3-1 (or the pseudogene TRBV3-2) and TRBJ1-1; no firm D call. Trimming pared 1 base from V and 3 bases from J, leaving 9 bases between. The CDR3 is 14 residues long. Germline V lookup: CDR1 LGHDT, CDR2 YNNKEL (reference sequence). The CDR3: CASSQAVRDTEAFF. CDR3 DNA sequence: TGTGCCAGCAGCCAAGCCGTTCGGGACACTGAAGCTTTCTTT.

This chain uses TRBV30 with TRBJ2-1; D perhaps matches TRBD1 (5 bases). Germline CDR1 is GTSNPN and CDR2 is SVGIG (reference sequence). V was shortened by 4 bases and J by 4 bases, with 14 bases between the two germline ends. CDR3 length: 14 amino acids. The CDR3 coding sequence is TGTGCCTGGACGACAGAAAAAAATTACAATGAGCAGTTCTTC. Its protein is CAWTTEKNYNEQFF.

The CDR3: CASSQGRAQKLIAKNIQYF. In DNA form, the CDR3 reads TGTGCCAGCAGCCAAGGGCGCGCACAAAAACTAATAGCCAAAAACATTCAGTACTTC. The genes are TRBV3-1 (or the pseudogene TRBV3-2) and TRBJ2-4, with no clear D. Per germline, CDR1 LGHDT and CDR2 YNNKEL (reference sequence). The CDR3 runs 19 residues. V lost 1 base and J 0 bases, leaving 19 bases between the germline ends.

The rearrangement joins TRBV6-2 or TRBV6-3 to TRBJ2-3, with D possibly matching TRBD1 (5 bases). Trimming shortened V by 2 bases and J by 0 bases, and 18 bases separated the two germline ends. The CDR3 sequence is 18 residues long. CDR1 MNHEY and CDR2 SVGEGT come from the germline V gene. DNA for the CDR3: TGTGCCAGCAGTTACGACCTGCAGGGTCTCTCTAGCACAGATACGCAGTATTTT. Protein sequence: CASSYDLQGLSSTDTQYF.

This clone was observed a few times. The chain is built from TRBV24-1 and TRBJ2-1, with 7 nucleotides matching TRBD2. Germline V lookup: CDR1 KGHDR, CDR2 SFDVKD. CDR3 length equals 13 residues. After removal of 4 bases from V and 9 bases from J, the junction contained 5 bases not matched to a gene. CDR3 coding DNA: TGTGCCACCAGTGACGGGGGGAGAGGTGAGCAGTTCTTC. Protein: CATSDGGRGEQFF.

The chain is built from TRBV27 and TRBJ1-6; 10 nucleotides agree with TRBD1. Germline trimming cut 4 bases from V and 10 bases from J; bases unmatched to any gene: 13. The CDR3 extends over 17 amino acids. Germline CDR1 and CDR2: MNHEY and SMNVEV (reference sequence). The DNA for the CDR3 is TGTGCCAGCAGTTCCGATTTCGGGACAGGGGTACAATCACCCCTCCACTTT. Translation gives CASSSDFGTGVQSPLHF.

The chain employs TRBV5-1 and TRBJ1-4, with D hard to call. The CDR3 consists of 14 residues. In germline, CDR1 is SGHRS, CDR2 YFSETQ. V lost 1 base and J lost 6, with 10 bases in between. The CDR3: CASSLNSGDEKLFF. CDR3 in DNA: TGCGCCAGCAGCTTGAACAGCGGTGATGAAAAACTGTTTTTT.

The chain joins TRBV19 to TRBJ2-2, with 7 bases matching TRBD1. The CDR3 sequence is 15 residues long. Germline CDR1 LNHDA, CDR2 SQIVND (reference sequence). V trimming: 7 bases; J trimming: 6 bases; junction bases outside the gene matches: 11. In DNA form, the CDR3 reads TGTGCCAGTACCCCGAGACAGGGTACTTCCGGGGAGCTGTTTTTT. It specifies CASTPRQGTSGELFF.

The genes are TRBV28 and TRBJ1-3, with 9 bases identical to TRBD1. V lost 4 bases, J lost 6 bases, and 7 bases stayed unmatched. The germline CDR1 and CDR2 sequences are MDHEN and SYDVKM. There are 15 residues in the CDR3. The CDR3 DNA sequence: TGTGCCAGCAGTTCCCAGACAGGGGGGGCAAACACCATATATTTT. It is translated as CASSSQTGGANTIYF.

CDR3: CASSSQTTAEAFF. The CDR3 region has the DNA TGTGCCAGCAGCTCACAAACAACAGCCGAAGCTTTCTTT. V usage is TRBV7-2 and J usage is TRBJ1-1; D is uncertain. Germline CDR1 and CDR2: SGHTA and FQGNSA. Trimming pared 4 bases from V and 8 bases from J, leaving 14 bases between. The CDR3 contains 13 residues.

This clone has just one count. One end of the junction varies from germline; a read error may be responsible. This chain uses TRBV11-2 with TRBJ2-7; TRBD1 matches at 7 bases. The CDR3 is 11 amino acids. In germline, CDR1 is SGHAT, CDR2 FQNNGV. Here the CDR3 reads CASSLGGQESF. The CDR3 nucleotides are TGTGCCAGCAGCTTAGGAGGACAGGAGAGCTTC.

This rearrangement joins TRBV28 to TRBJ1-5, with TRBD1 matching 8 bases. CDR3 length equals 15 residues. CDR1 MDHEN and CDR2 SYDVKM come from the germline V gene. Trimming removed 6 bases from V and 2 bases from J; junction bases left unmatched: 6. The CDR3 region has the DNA TGTGCCAGCAGCCTACCGGGACAGGGCAATCAGCCCCAGCATTTT. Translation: CASSLPGQGNQPQHF.